This is a list of T cell receptor beta chains from one sample in a study of T cells in Graves' hyperthyroidism and ophthalmopathy. TCRdb called the multiplex PCR reads again in MiXCR, with one record for every CDR3 protein. Here the sample spans approximately 690,000 distinct CDR3 sequences, roughly 20% being singletons. Sequenced input: blood. Receptors were obtained from a man aged 30 to 45 with Graves' ophthalmopathy. Each CDR3 is given with its conserved first and last residue. The order of the fields is clone size, D gene, V gene, J gene, CDR3 DNA, CDR3 protein. The D gene is left open where the match is weak. The size of a clone is reported for some rows only, either as once, few or many, or as a class for expanded clones.

abundance: few
d_gene: NA
v_gene: TRBV12-3/TRBV12-4
j_gene: TRBJ1-2
CDR3nt: TGTGCCAGCAGTTTCCGACAGTCCGCCCATGGCTACACCTTC
CDR3aa: CASSFRQSAHGYTF

abundance: many
d_gene: NA
v_gene: TRBV20-1
j_gene: TRBJ2-3
CDR3nt: TGCAGTGCTACCCCCGGTGAGACTAGCACAGATACGCAGTATTTT
CDR3aa: CSATPGETSTDTQYF

abundance: many
d_gene: TRBD2
v_gene: TRBV20-1
j_gene: TRBJ2-5
CDR3nt: TGCAGTGCTGGCCCAGCGGGACTTAAAGAGACCCAGTACTTC
CDR3aa: CSAGPAGLKETQYF

abundance: few
d_gene: NA
v_gene: TRBV28
j_gene: TRBJ1-6
CDR3nt: TGTGCCAGCAGTTTAGCGGGGAAGTCCTATAATTCACCCCTCCACTTT
CDR3aa: CASSLAGKSYNSPLHF

abundance: NA
d_gene: NA
v_gene: TRBV28
j_gene: TRBJ2-2
CDR3nt: TGTGCCAGCAGTTTGGTTAGGTGGGGACGTAGCGAGAACACCGGGGAGCTGTTTTTT
CDR3aa: CASSLVRWGRSENTGELFF

abundance: NA
d_gene: TRBD2
v_gene: TRBV4-1
j_gene: TRBJ2-7
CDR3nt: TGCGCCAGCAGCCACGGGGGGACCGAGCAGTACTTC
CDR3aa: CASSHGGTEQYF

abundance: few
d_gene: NA
v_gene: TRBV2
j_gene: TRBJ1-4
CDR3nt: TGTGCCACGGGGACGCTCGCAACTAATGAAAAACTGTTTTTT
CDR3aa: CATGTLATNEKLFF

abundance: many
d_gene: TRBD1
v_gene: TRBV6-5
j_gene: TRBJ1-5
CDR3nt: TGTGCCAGCAGTTACTCGCGCAGGGGGAGCGGTCAGCCCCAGCATTTT
CDR3aa: CASSYSRRGSGQPQHF

abundance: NA
d_gene: NA
v_gene: TRBV5-1
j_gene: TRBJ2-7
CDR3nt: TGCGCCAGCAGTCCCTCGGGTGGCTACGAGCAGTGCTTC
CDR3aa: CASSPSGGYEQCF

abundance: many
d_gene: NA
v_gene: TRBV2
j_gene: TRBJ2-5
CDR3nt: TGTGCCAGCAGTGCTGTGGGGGCAAGAGAAACCCAGTACTTC
CDR3aa: CASSAVGARETQYF

abundance: few
d_gene: NA
v_gene: TRBV6-1
j_gene: TRBJ2-1
CDR3nt: TGTGCCAGCAGGAAGGTCGGTGAGCAGTTCTTC
CDR3aa: CASRKVGEQFF

abundance: NA
d_gene: NA
v_gene: TRBV9
j_gene: TRBJ2-1
CDR3nt: TGTGCCAGCTCGCGGGGGAAGGGGGCTGAGCAGTTCTTC
CDR3aa: CASSRGKGAEQFF

abundance: NA
d_gene: TRBD1
v_gene: TRBV15
j_gene: TRBJ1-4
CDR3nt: TGTGCCACCAGCAGAGTGACAGGGCGGGGGGAAAAACTGTTTTTT
CDR3aa: CATSRVTGRGEKLFF

abundance: few
d_gene: NA
v_gene: TRBV7-8
j_gene: TRBJ1-1
CDR3nt: TGTGCCAGCAGCTACGGGACACTTGAAGCTTTCTTT
CDR3aa: CASSYGTLEAFF

abundance: NA
d_gene: NA
v_gene: TRBV20-1
j_gene: TRBJ2-6
CDR3nt: TGCAGTGCTAGACAGGGTGCTGGGGCCAACGTCCTGACTTTC
CDR3aa: CSARQGAGANVLTF

abundance: NA
d_gene: NA
v_gene: TRBV19
j_gene: TRBJ1-1
CDR3nt: TGTGCCAGTAGTATTGGGGGGGAGAACACTGAAGCTTTCTTT
CDR3aa: CASSIGGENTEAFF

abundance: many
d_gene: NA
v_gene: TRBV18
j_gene: TRBJ1-3
CDR3nt: TGTGCCAGCTCACTGGGACATCCAAAGGGAAACACCATATATTTT
CDR3aa: CASSLGHPKGNTIYF

abundance: few
d_gene: NA
v_gene: TRBV6-1
j_gene: TRBJ2-7
CDR3nt: TGTGCCAGCACCTCGACAGGCGGCGACGAGCAGTACTTC
CDR3aa: CASTSTGGDEQYF

abundance: NA
d_gene: NA
v_gene: TRBV2
j_gene: TRBJ1-1
CDR3nt: TGTGCCAGTCAGACAGACACTGAAGCTTTCTTT
CDR3aa: CASQTDTEAFF

abundance: NA
d_gene: NA
v_gene: TRBV7-2
j_gene: TRBJ2-4
CDR3nt: TGTGCCAGCAGCCCCCCCTCCCTAGCCAAAAACATTCAGTACTTC
CDR3aa: CASSPPSLAKNIQYF

abundance: few
d_gene: NA
v_gene: TRBV19
j_gene: TRBJ1-1
CDR3nt: TGTGCCAGTAGTGGGGGGAGGAAGGCTGAAGCTTTCTTT
CDR3aa: CASSGGRKAEAFF

abundance: NA
d_gene: TRBD1
v_gene: TRBV3-1
j_gene: TRBJ2-2
CDR3nt: TGTGCCAGCAGCCCCTGGGACAGGGGGCTAGCCCAGAACACCGGGGAGCTGTTTTTT
CDR3aa: CASSPWDRGLAQNTGELFF

abundance: many
d_gene: NA
v_gene: TRBV27
j_gene: TRBJ2-3
CDR3nt: TGTGCCAGCAGTTTAGAGTCAACGACCTCCACTAGCACAGATACGCAGTATTTT
CDR3aa: CASSLESTTSTSTDTQYF

abundance: NA
d_gene: TRBD2
v_gene: TRBV5-5
j_gene: TRBJ2-2
CDR3nt: TGTGCCAGCAGCTATCGACTAGCGGGAGGCGCCGGGGAGCTGTTTTTT
CDR3aa: CASSYRLAGGAGELFF

abundance: many
d_gene: NA
v_gene: TRBV2
j_gene: TRBJ2-1
CDR3nt: TGTGCCAGCAGTGTGAATGAGCAGTTCTTC
CDR3aa: CASSVNEQFF

abundance: few
d_gene: NA
v_gene: TRBV19
j_gene: TRBJ1-5
CDR3nt: TGTGCCAGTAGATCGGCCACGCGGATTCAGCCCCAGCATTTT
CDR3aa: CASRSATRIQPQHF

abundance: NA
d_gene: TRBD1
v_gene: TRBV2
j_gene: TRBJ2-2
CDR3nt: TGTGCCAGCAAGGGTTGGGACAGGCAAAACACCGGGGAGCTGTTTTTT
CDR3aa: CASKGWDRQNTGELFF

abundance: few
d_gene: NA
v_gene: TRBV20-1
j_gene: TRBJ2-1
CDR3nt: TGCAGTGCTAGACCTGACTATAGCGATGAGCGGTTCTTC
CDR3aa: CSARPDYSDERFF

abundance: many
d_gene: NA
v_gene: TRBV7-3
j_gene: TRBJ1-5
CDR3nt: TGTGCCAGCAGCTTCTCTCAGCCCCAGCATTTT
CDR3aa: CASSFSQPQHF

abundance: NA
d_gene: NA
v_gene: TRBV18
j_gene: TRBJ2-5
CDR3nt: TGTGCCAGCTCACCGAGAGCGGGGACACAAGAGACCCAGTACTTC
CDR3aa: CASSPRAGTQETQYF

abundance: few
d_gene: TRBD1
v_gene: TRBV4-2
j_gene: TRBJ2-3
CDR3nt: TGTGCCAGCAGCCGGGACAGGGGGATTGGAGATACGCAGTATTTT
CDR3aa: CASSRDRGIGDTQYF

abundance: many
d_gene: NA
v_gene: TRBV28
j_gene: TRBJ1-5
CDR3nt: TGTGCCAGCAGTTCACATTCGGGGGCCTCCCCCAATCAGCCCCAGCATTTT
CDR3aa: CASSSHSGASPNQPQHF

abundance: NA
d_gene: NA
v_gene: TRBV10-3
j_gene: TRBJ2-3
CDR3nt: TGTGCCATCAGTCCAAGGGGCGGGATAAACCAGGGAGATACGCAGTATTTT
CDR3aa: CAISPRGGINQGDTQYF

abundance: few
d_gene: TRBD1
v_gene: TRBV15
j_gene: TRBJ1-1
CDR3nt: TGTGCCACCGCTACAGGGGACTTCACTGAAGCTTTCTTT
CDR3aa: CATATGDFTEAFF

abundance: NA
d_gene: NA
v_gene: TRBV27
j_gene: TRBJ2-7
CDR3nt: TGTGCCAGCAGTCCGACGGGACACAGCTACGAGCAGTACTTC
CDR3aa: CASSPTGHSYEQYF

abundance: few
d_gene: NA
v_gene: TRBV4-2
j_gene: TRBJ1-1
CDR3nt: TGTGCCAGCAGCCAAGACAGGGCGTCGAACACTGAAGCTTTCTTT
CDR3aa: CASSQDRASNTEAFF

abundance: NA
d_gene: NA
v_gene: TRBV7-8
j_gene: TRBJ2-1
CDR3nt: TGTGCCAGCAGCTTCTCGGACTTTCATGAGCAGTTCTTC
CDR3aa: CASSFSDFHEQFF

abundance: many
d_gene: TRBD2
v_gene: TRBV28
j_gene: TRBJ2-7
CDR3nt: TGTGCCAGCAGTTTATTCAAAATTGGGACTAGAATATCCTACGAGCAGTACTTC
CDR3aa: CASSLFKIGTRISYEQYF

abundance: many
d_gene: NA
v_gene: TRBV20-1
j_gene: TRBJ1-1
CDR3nt: TGCAGTGCTAGATTCATGAACACTGAAGCTTTCTTT
CDR3aa: CSARFMNTEAFF

abundance: few
d_gene: TRBD2
v_gene: TRBV11-2
j_gene: TRBJ2-5
CDR3nt: TGTACCAGCAGCTCCCTAGCGGGAGGGCCGGAGACCCAGTACTTC
CDR3aa: CTSSSLAGGPETQYF

abundance: many
d_gene: TRBD1
v_gene: TRBV28
j_gene: TRBJ2-7
CDR3nt: TGTGCCAGCAGTCCCCGTGGACAGGGGAAAGACGAGCAGTACTTC
CDR3aa: CASSPRGQGKDEQYF

abundance: few
d_gene: TRBD2
v_gene: TRBV27
j_gene: TRBJ2-2
CDR3nt: TGTGCCAGCAGTCGACTAGCGGGGCAGAACACCGGGGAGCTGTTTTTT
CDR3aa: CASSRLAGQNTGELFF

abundance: NA
d_gene: NA
v_gene: TRBV7-9
j_gene: TRBJ2-2
CDR3nt: TGTGCCAGCAGCTCCTTCCACGGGGAGCTGTTTTTT
CDR3aa: CASSSFHGELFF

abundance: NA
d_gene: NA
v_gene: TRBV2
j_gene: TRBJ2-7
CDR3nt: TGTGCCAGCAGGGGACACACCGGGGAGCAGTACTTC
CDR3aa: CASRGHTGEQYF

abundance: few
d_gene: TRBD1
v_gene: TRBV29-1
j_gene: TRBJ2-7
CDR3nt: TGCAGCGTTGAAGCTAAGGACAGGGGAGGCTCCTACGAGCAGTACTTC
CDR3aa: CSVEAKDRGGSYEQYF

abundance: many
d_gene: TRBD1
v_gene: TRBV11-2
j_gene: TRBJ2-7
CDR3nt: TGTGCCAGCAGCTTAGGCGGGACAGGGGCCTCCTACGAGCAGTACTTC
CDR3aa: CASSLGGTGASYEQYF

abundance: NA
d_gene: NA
v_gene: TRBV25-1
j_gene: TRBJ2-7
CDR3nt: TGTGCCAGCAGTGAAATCGAGACGGCAGCCTACGAGCAGTACTTC
CDR3aa: CASSEIETAAYEQYF